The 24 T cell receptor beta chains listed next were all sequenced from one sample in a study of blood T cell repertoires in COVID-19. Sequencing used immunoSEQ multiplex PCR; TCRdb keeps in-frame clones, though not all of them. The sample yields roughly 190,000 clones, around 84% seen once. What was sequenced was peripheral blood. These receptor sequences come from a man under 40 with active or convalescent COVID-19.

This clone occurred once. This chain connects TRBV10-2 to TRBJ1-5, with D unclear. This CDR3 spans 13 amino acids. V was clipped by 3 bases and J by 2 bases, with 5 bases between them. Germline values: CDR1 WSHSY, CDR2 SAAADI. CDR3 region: CASSDSGNQPQHF. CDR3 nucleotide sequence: TGCGCCAGCAGTGATTCGGGCAATCAGCCCCAGCATTTT.

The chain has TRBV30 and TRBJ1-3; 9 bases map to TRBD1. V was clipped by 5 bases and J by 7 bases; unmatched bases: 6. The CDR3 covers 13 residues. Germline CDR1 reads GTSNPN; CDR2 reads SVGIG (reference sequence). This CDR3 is CAWGQGTGNTIYF. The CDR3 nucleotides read TGTGCCTGGGGACAGGGGACGGGGAACACCATATATTTT.

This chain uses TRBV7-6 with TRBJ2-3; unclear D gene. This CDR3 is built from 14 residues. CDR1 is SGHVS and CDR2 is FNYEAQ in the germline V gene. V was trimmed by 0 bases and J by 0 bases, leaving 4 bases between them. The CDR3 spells CASSLAASTDTQYF. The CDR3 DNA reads TGTGCCAGCAGCTTAGCGGCCAGCACAGATACGCAGTATTTT.

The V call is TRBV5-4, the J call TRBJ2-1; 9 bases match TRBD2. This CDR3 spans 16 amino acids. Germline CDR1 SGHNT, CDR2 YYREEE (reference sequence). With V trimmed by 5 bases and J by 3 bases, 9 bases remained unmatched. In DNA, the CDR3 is TGTGCCAGCAGGCCGTGGGGACTAGCAGACTACAATGAGCAGTTCTTC. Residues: CASRPWGLADYNEQFF.

CDR3 in DNA: TGCGCCAGCAGCTTGACAGCTAACTATGGCTACACCTTC. Translated, it gives CASSLTANYGYTF. The chain combines TRBV5-1 with TRBJ1-2; D gene uncertain. The CDR3 length is 13 residues. Per the germline V gene, CDR1 is SGHRS and CDR2 is YFSETQ. Deletions cut 1 base from V and 0 bases from J, with 4 bases between.

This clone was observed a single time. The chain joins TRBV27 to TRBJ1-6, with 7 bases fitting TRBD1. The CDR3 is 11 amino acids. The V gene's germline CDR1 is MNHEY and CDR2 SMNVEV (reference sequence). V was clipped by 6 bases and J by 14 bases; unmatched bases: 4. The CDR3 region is CASRHQGALHF. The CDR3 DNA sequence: TGTGCCAGCAGACACCAGGGGGCCCTCCACTTT.

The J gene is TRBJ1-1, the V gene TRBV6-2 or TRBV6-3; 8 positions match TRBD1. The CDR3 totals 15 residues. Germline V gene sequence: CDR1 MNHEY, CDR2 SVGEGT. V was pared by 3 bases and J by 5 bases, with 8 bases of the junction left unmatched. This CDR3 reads CASSYPGQAETEAFF. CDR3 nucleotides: TGTGCCAGCAGTTATCCGGGACAGGCAGAAACTGAAGCTTTCTTT.

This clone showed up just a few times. The CDR3 sequence: CSAPDISNYGYTF. The CDR3 DNA reads TGCAGCGCGCCGGACATATCTAACTATGGCTACACCTTC. V gene TRBV29-1 combines with J gene TRBJ1-2, with D perhaps matching TRBD1 (5 bases). V lost 7 bases and J lost 0, with 12 bases in between. The CDR3 consists of 13 residues. CDR1 is SQVTM, CDR2 ANQGSEA, per germline.

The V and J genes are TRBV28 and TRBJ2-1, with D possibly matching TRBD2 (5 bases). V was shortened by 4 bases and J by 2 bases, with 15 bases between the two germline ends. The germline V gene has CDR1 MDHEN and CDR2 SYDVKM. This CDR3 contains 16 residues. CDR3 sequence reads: CASSSPGGVAYNEQFF. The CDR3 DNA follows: TGTGCCAGCAGTTCCCCCGGAGGAGTAGCCTACAATGAGCAGTTCTTC.

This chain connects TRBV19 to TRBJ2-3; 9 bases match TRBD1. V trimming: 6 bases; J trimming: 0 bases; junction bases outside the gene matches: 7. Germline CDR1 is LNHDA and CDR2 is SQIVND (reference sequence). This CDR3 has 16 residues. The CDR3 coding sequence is TGTGCCAGTAGGAGCAGGGGACAGGGAAGCACAGATACGCAGTATTTT. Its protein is CASRSRGQGSTDTQYF.

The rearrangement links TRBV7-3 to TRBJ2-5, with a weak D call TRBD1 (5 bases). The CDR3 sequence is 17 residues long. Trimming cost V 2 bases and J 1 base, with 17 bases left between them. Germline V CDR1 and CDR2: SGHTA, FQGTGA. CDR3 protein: CASSLLPPGYGQETQYF. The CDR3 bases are TGTGCCAGCAGCTTACTTCCCCCAGGGTACGGCCAAGAGACCCAGTACTTC. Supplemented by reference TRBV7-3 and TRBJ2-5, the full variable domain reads GAGVSQTPSNKVTEKGKYVELRCDPISGHTALYWYRQSLGQGPEFLIYFQGTGAADDSGLPNDRFFAVRPEGSVSTLKIQRTERGDSAVYLCASSLLPPGYGQETQYFGPGTRLLVL.

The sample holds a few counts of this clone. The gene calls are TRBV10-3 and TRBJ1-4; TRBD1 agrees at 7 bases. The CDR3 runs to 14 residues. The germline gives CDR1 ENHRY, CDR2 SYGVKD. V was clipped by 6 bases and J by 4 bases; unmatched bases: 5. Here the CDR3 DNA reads TGTGCCATCAGCCGGACAGGCATTAATGAAAAACTGTTTTTT. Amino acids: CAISRTGINEKLFF.

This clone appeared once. The chain's CDR3 is CASRSADTQYF. The CDR3 DNA sequence: TGTGCCAGCAGATCAGCAGATACGCAGTATTTT. V gene TRBV2 combines with J gene TRBJ2-3, with D uncertain. Germline CDR1 is SNHLY and CDR2 is FYNNEI. The CDR3 is made up of 11 amino acids. Trimming took off 6 bases at V and 4 bases at J, with 5 bases between the two ends.

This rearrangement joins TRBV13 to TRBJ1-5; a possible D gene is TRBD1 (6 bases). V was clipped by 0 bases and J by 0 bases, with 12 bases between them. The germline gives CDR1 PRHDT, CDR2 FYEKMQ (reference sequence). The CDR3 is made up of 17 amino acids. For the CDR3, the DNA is TGTGCCAGCAGCTTAGGCCGGCCAGGGGATAGCAATCAGCCCCAGCATTTT. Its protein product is CASSLGRPGDSNQPQHF.

The CDR3 region is CASSERRGGTDTQYF. The CDR3, as DNA: TGTGCCAGCAGTGAAAGGCGGGGGGGCACAGATACGCAGTATTTT. The chain uses TRBV2 and TRBJ2-3; 8 nucleotides line up with TRBD2. V lost 2 bases, J lost 1 base, and 2 bases stayed unmatched. The CDR3 sequence is 15 residues long. Germline assignment: CDR1 SNHLY and CDR2 FYNNEI.

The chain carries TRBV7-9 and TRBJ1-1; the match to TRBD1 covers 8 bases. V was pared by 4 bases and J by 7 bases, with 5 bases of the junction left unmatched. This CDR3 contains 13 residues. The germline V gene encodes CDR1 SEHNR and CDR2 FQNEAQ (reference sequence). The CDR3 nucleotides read TGTGCCAGCAGCTCGGACAGGGACCTTGAAGCTTTCTTT. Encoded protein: CASSSDRDLEAFF.

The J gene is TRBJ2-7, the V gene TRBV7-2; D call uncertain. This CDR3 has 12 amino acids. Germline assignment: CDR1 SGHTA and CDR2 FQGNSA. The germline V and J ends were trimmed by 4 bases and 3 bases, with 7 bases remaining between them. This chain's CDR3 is CASSSLRYEQYV. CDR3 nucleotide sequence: TGTGCCAGCAGCTCTCTCCGCTACGAGCAGTACGTC.

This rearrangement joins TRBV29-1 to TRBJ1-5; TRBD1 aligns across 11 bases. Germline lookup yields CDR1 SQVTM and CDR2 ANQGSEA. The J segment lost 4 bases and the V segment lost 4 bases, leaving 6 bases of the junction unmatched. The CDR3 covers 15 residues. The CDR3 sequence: CSVAWTGGANQPQHF. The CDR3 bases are TGCAGCGTTGCGTGGACAGGGGGCGCAAATCAGCCCCAGCATTTT.

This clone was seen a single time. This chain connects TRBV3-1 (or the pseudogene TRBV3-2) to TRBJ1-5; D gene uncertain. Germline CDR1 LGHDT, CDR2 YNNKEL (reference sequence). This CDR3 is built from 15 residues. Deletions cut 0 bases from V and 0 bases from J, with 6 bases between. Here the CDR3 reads CASSQERGSNQPQHF. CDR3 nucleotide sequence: TGTGCCAGCAGCCAAGAGCGGGGTAGCAATCAGCCCCAGCATTTT.

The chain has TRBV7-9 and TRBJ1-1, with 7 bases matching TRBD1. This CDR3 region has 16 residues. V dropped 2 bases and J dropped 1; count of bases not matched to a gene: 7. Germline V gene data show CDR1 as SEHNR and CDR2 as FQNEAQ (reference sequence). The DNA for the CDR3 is TGTGCCAGCAGCTTACAAGGGGGCAAGTGGAACACTGAAGCTTTCTTT. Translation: CASSLQGGKWNTEAFF.

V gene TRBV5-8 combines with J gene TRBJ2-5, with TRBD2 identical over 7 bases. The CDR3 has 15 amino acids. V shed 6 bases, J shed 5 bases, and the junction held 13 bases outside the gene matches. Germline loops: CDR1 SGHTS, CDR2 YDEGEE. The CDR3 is CASIPLGRGPETQYF. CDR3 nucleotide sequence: TGTGCCAGCATCCCTTTGGGGAGGGGCCCGGAGACCCAGTACTTC.

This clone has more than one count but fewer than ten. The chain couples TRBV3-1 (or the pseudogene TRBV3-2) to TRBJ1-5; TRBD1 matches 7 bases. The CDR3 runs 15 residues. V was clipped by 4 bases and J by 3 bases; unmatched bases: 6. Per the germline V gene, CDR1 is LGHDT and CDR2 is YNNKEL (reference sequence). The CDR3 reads CASSRSGGNNQPQHF. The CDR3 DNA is TGTGCCAGCAGCCGCTCAGGGGGGAACAATCAGCCCCAGCATTTT.

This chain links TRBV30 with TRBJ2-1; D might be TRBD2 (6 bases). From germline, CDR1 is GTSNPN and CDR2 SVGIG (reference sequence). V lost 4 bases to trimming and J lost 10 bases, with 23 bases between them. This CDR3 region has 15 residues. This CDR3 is CAWTETVGGHGEQFF. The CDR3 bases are TGTGCCTGGACTGAGACGGTGGGGGGTCACGGCGAGCAGTTCTTC.

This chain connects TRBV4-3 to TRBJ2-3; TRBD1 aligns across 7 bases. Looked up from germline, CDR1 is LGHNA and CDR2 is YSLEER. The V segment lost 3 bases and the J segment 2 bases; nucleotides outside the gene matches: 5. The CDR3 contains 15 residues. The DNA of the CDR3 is TGCGCCAGCAGCCAGCAGGGGGACCACACAGATACGCAGTATTTT. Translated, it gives CASSQQGDHTDTQYF.